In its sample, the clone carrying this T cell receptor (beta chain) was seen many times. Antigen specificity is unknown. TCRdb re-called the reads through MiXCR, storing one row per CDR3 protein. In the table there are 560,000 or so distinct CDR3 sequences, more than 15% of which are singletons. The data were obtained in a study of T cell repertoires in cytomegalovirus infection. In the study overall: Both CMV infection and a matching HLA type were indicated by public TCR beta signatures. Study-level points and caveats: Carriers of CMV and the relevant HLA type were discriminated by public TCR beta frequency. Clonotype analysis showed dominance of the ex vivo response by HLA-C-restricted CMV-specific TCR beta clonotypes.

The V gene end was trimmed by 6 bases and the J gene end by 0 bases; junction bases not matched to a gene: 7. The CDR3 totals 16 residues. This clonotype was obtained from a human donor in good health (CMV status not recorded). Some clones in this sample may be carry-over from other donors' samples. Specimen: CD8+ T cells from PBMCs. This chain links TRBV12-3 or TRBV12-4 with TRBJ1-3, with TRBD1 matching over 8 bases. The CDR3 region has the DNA TGTGCCAGCAGGCCGGGACAGGAGAGCTCTGGAAACACCATATATTTT. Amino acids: CASRPGQESSGNTIYF.